This TCR beta chain comes out of a study of Ad26.COV2.S vaccination and SARS-CoV-2 variants. In the study overall: Dosing was one shot or two shots 56 days apart.

TCRdb's table, derived via immunoSEQ multiplex PCR, lists solely in-frame clones and lacks some. The sample lists fewer than 400,000 clones; around 84% were seen once. The treatment denotes: 19 received Ad26.COV2.S at low or high dose, single or two shots; about 5 received placebo; per-sample allocation not given. Material that was analyzed had been drawn on day 63 after the first vaccine or placebo injection. Per germline, CDR1 LGHNA and CDR2 YNFKEQ. V dropped 3 bases and J dropped 0; count of bases not matched to a gene: 11. This CDR3 is built from 18 residues. General study points: Recipients of vaccine and of placebo showed similar breadth of their non-spike TCR repertoires.

Points on this clone: Antigen: not known.

The chain employs TRBV4-2 and TRBJ2-3; 8 nucleotides line up with TRBD2. This sequence was found in a person aged 18 to 59 who received the Ad26.COV2.S COVID-19 vaccine or a placebo. Sample: peripheral blood, taken in a trial of Ad26.COV2.S vaccine versus placebo. CDR3 residues: CASSQEGNSGASTDTQYF. Written as DNA, the CDR3 is TGTGCCAGCAGCCAGGAGGGTAATAGCGGGGCTAGCACAGATACGCAGTATTTT.